This T cell receptor beta chain was identified in a study of siplizumab effects on memory and regulatory T cells. Study findings and constraints: Siplizumab significantly brought down the alloreactive sequences that trace back to unstimulated CD4+ memory cells. Unstimulated subsets were the mapping target of only a minor fraction of alloreactive clones.

In the case of this clone: What it binds is not known.

Per sample, 10^5 or so TCR templates underwent assay. Assay used: immunoSEQ multiplex PCR; TCRdb lists only in-frame clones, some missing. The sample consists of some 53,000 clones, 95% to 98% of them appearing once. The CDR3 is 14 residues long. Germline assignment: CDR1 MNHEY and CDR2 SVGAGI. V was trimmed by 0 bases and J by 6 bases, leaving 9 bases between them. This sequence originates from a human donor in good health. V usage is TRBV6-5 and J usage is TRBJ2-4; a possible D gene is TRBD1 (6 bases). Material for sequencing was naive CD4+ T cells sorted from blood. CDR3 nucleotide sequence: TGTGCCAGCAGTTACTCGAGGGGGTTAAACATTCAGTACTTC. Translating it yields CASSYSRGLNIQYF.